This T cell receptor (beta chain) was recorded in a study of shared clonotypes between healthy human individuals (TCRdb year 2020). For context, the study as a whole: The cohort included three men and a couple of women between 18 and 49 years of age. Blood TCR repertoires of five healthy adults were deeply sequenced to estimate repertoire size and the extent of clonotype sharing between individuals. Each donor's leukapheresis produced roughly between roughly 0.94 and 9.5 billion PBMCs. To increase sequencing depth and limit assay-specific biases, TCR repertoire library preparation and sequencing were carried out by different laboratories using diverse techniques. For each donor, CD4 naive and CD4 memory were each given three plates, CD8 naive was given two plates, and CD8 memory was given one plate. Here is what the overall study found, with its caveats: Sharing across several donors was observed for around 5% of naive CD4, 3.5% of naive CD8, roughly 2.3% of memory CD4, and about 0.39% of memory CD8 clonotypes. Sampling was restricted to blood, and TCR repertoires in tissues likely differ from the TCR repertoires found in blood. Pairwise subsampling indicated that sequencing depth was expected to affect the degree of clonotype sharing among donors. Incomplete sequencing was indicated by rarefaction of sorted-subset datasets, despite the large sequencing depth. Higher generation probabilities were observed for clonotypes shared by all four sorted-subset donors than for non-shared clonotypes. Because the study included only a small number of donors, the genetic and exposure-history diversity represented was limited. Naive subsets generally had larger estimated clonotype richness than memory subsets.

To note about this clone: Its antigen remains undetermined. Base-call qualities are not available, and no considerably larger clone is one nucleotide away.

TCR CDR3 regions were amplified from genomic DNA by multiplex PCR using the deep immunoSEQ assay. Extracted genomic DNA from each cell subset was distributed evenly across all wells of several immunoSEQ 96-well plates, and each plate was treated as a replicate. For sorted subsets, 200 ng of genomic DNA, equivalent to 30,000 or so T cell genomes, went into each replicate PCR. Purified libraries were quantified with a Qubit 3.0 fluorometer, sized on a Bioanalyzer 2100, and re-quantified with the KAPA Library Quantification kit. Every immunoSEQ 96-well plate was sequenced on a dedicated single-read 150-cycle Illumina NextSeq 550 flow cell. From the authors' description of their analysis: The immunoSEQ output contained only junctional sequences without quality scores, so filtering could not match that applied to full-length reads. Sequences were annotated with PyIR, a Python wrapper for IgBLAST v1.9, using IMGT germline references to assign V/J genes and CDR3. Reads with weak V/J assignments (E-value above 1e-6), missing CDR3, stop codons, out-of-frame junctions, or ambiguous translated residues were removed. V3J clonotypes were defined as sequences sharing an identical inferred V gene, J gene, and CDR3 amino acid sequence. Percentage overlap between repertoires was computed as shared unique clonotypes divided by the size of the smaller repertoire. RTK rarefaction, the Chao1 estimator, and Recon v2.1 estimates of unobserved clonotypes were used to assess repertoire richness. OLGA was used to compute generation probabilities for all TCRbeta clonotypes that the gDNA method yielded from a handful of donors. TCRdb holds this immuneACCESS table with in-frame rearrangements only. Some clones are missing; in checked studies, unresolved V genes explain under half, and the rest has no known cause. For V, J and clone size, that table is used; D and trimming come from the DNA. The sample table records about 1.5 million clones; 95% to 99% of these occur just once. The leading ten clones occupy around 0.45% of the sample.

The CDR3 runs 15 residues from the cysteine to the phenylalanine. The entry retains the CDR3 DNA only, 45 bases that are in frame from base 1. The V and J ends are trimmed by 0 bases and 5 bases, leaving 13 bases between them. The germline V gene (reference sequence) gives CDR1 as LNHNV and CDR2 as YYDKDF. Healthy HIV-negative adults with no recently reported acute infections or vaccinations were included as donors. All donors were Caucasian adults living in Nashville, Tennessee, USA. CD4+ T cells were enriched through magnetic negative selection, after which naive cells were positively selected on CD45RA and the remaining negative fraction served as the memory subset. Blood was collected by leukapheresis, and PBMCs were isolated by Ficoll-Histopaque density gradient centrifugation and then cryopreserved in liquid nitrogen vapor phase. Purity and quantity of every magnetically sorted T cell population were checked by analytical flow cytometry. Genomic DNA was isolated from each sorted fraction and quantified by UV absorbance on a Nanodrop 2000c.

This TCR was sampled from a man aged 25 to 40 in good health. Sequencing was done on a sample of naive CD4+ T cells sorted from blood. In light of the paper, this sample's cell subset or site label describes: CD45RA+ positively selected. The chain is made from TRBV15 and TRBJ2-5; a weak D assignment points to TRBD2 (5 bases agree). Here is the DNA: TGTGCCACCAGCAGAGAATTCTTAACGGGGGAGACCCAGTACTTC. Its coded protein is CATSREFLTGETQYF.